The 25 T cell receptor beta chains below were found in one sample sequenced in a study of OX40 agonist ivuxolimab in advanced cancers. Data came from immunoSEQ multiplex PCR; TCRdb stores just in-frame clones and leaves some out. The sample lists approximately 52,000 clones; around 94% were seen once. The sequenced sample was CD4+ or CD8+ T cells sorted from blood, obtained in a trial of the OX40 agonist ivuxolimab. Receptors originate from an adult with an advanced solid tumor such as melanoma, head and neck, liver or kidney cancer.

The rearrangement links TRBV4-2 to TRBJ2-5; D call uncertain. Near its end, the DNA agrees better with TRBJ2-7, so the J call may be wrong. Germline assignment: CDR1 LGHNA and CDR2 YNFKEQ. The length of the CDR3 is 15 residues. The DNA for the CDR3 is TGTGCCAGCAGCCAAGGTGGCGAGAGCTCCTACGAGCAGTACTTC. Translation: CASSQGGESSYEQYF.

The chain combines TRBV4-3 with TRBJ1-2; maybe TRBD1 (5 bases). Trimming removed 1 base from V and 8 bases from J, with 20 bases in between. The CDR3 extends over 16 amino acids. The germline V gene has CDR1 LGHNA and CDR2 YSLEER. CDR3 in amino acids: CASSQGSSGGGSGYTF. The CDR3 bases are TGCGCCAGCAGCCAAGGCAGCTCGGGGGGTGGAAGCGGCTACACCTTC.

The V and J genes are TRBV15 and TRBJ2-7; D may correspond to TRBD1 or TRBD2 (5 bases each). This CDR3 has 15 residues. From germline, CDR1 is LNHNV and CDR2 YYDKDF (reference sequence). V was pared by 3 bases and J by 3 bases, with 15 bases between. The CDR3 nucleotides are TGTGCCACCAGCAGCAAGTTGGGGGAAAACTACGAGCAGTACTTC. It is translated as CATSSKLGENYEQYF. Using reference TRBV15 and TRBJ2-7 for the parts outside the CDR3, the full variable domain is DAMVIQNPRYQVTQFGKPVTLSCSQTLNHNVMYWYQQKSSQAPKLLFHYYDKDFNNEADTPDNFQSRRPNTSFCFLDIRSPGLGDTAMYLCATSSKLGENYEQYFGPGTRLTVT.

The J gene is TRBJ2-5, the V gene TRBV27, with D possibly being TRBD1 or TRBD2 (5 bases each). This CDR3 has 14 amino acids. V was cut by 1 base and J by 3 bases, with 9 bases left in between. CDR1 MNHEY and CDR2 SMNVEV come from the germline V gene (reference sequence). The CDR3 sequence is CASSLYRGEETQYF. The CDR3 DNA reads TGTGCCAGCAGTTTATACCGGGGCGAAGAGACCCAGTACTTC.

A few counts support this clone. The J gene is TRBJ2-1, the V gene TRBV27, with 7 nucleotides matching TRBD2. The germline V gene has CDR1 MNHEY and CDR2 SMNVEV (reference sequence). CDR3 length: 14 residues. V shed 8 bases and J 7 bases; nucleotides not matched to a gene: 11. CDR3 loop: CASRPVGEGNEQFF. The CDR3 region has the DNA TGTGCCAGCCGTCCGGTGGGGGAGGGGAATGAGCAGTTCTTC.

This chain connects TRBV6-6 to TRBJ2-2; D could derive from TRBD1 or TRBD2 (5 bases each). Germline V gives CDR1 MNHNY, CDR2 SVGAGI (reference sequence). The CDR3 has 15 residues. Trimming left V 3 bases short and J 5 bases short, with 13 bases between. The CDR3 DNA reads as TGTGCCAGCAGTTATTTCCGGGACGGGACCGGGGAGCTGTTTTTT. Protein product: CASSYFRDGTGELFF.

This chain connects TRBV2 to TRBJ1-5; 12 bases are shared with TRBD1. The germline CDR1 and CDR2 sequences are SNHLY and FYNNEI. CDR3 size: 17 residues. J lost 6 bases, V lost 4 bases, and 10 bases had no gene match. The CDR3 DNA follows: TGTGCCAGCAGTGGAACTTACGGGACAGGGGGCAGTCAGCCCCAGCATTTT. It specifies CASSGTYGTGGSQPQHF.

The chain joins TRBV4-1 to TRBJ2-3; weak D call: TRBD2 (5 bases). The CDR3 spans 20 residues. Germline assignment: CDR1 MGHRA and CDR2 YSYEKL. V shed 0 bases and J shed 5 bases, with 27 bases lying between them. In DNA form, the CDR3 reads TGCGCCAGCAGCCAAGATATATTTTCGGGGAGTTACCCCCGTATAGATACGCAGTATTTT. Its translation: CASSQDIFSGSYPRIDTQYF.

CDR3 residues: CASSFGRGNQPQHF. CDR3 nucleotides: TGTGCCAGCAGTTTTGGCAGGGGCAATCAGCCCCAGCATTTT. V is TRBV27 and J is TRBJ1-5; possible D gene TRBD1, 5 bases. Trimming took off 3 bases at V and 2 bases at J, with 8 bases between the two ends. There are 14 residues in the CDR3. Looked up from germline, CDR1 is MNHEY and CDR2 is SMNVEV (reference sequence).

This clone was picked up one time. The V and J genes are TRBV19 and TRBJ2-7, with TRBD1 as a possible D gene (6 bases). V was pared by 5 bases and J by 1 base, with 9 bases between. Germline V gene data show CDR1 as LNHDA and CDR2 as SQIVND (reference sequence). This CDR3 comprises 13 residues. The CDR3 coding sequence is TGTGCCAGTAGTGCAGGACAGTCCTACGAGCAGTACTTC. Translated: CASSAGQSYEQYF.

This chain joins TRBV28 and TRBJ2-7; D unresolved. The CDR3 is made up of 15 amino acids. The germline V gene has CDR1 MDHEN and CDR2 SYDVKM. V lost 1 base to trimming and J lost 2 bases, with 12 bases between them. The CDR3 coding sequence is TGTGCCAGCAGTTTATCTGCTGTCCCCACCTACGAGCAGTACTTC. Protein product: CASSLSAVPTYEQYF.

The J gene is TRBJ2-1, the V gene TRBV5-8, with D hard to call. Germline lookup yields CDR1 SGHTS and CDR2 YDEGEE. The CDR3 covers 15 residues. The germline V and J ends were trimmed by 2 bases and 4 bases, with 13 bases remaining between them. The CDR3 nucleotides read TGTGCCAGCAGCTTTAGTCGACTTAGTTACAATGAGCAGTTCTTC. This encodes CASSFSRLSYNEQFF.

CDR3 coding DNA: TGCGCCAGCAGCGACGGACACCAGAGGGGCAATGAGCAGTTCTTC. Encoded protein: CASSDGHQRGNEQFF. The chain carries TRBV10-2 and TRBJ2-1; the D call may be TRBD1 or TRBD2 (5 bases each). V was trimmed by 6 bases and J by 6 bases, leaving 18 bases between them. CDR3 length equals 15 residues. Germline-derived CDR1 and CDR2 are WSHSY and SAAADI.

The chain has TRBV6-5 and TRBJ2-7; tentatively, D is TRBD1 or TRBD2 (5 bases each). The V end was cut by 2 bases, the J end by 2 bases, with 13 bases between. Germline CDR1 and CDR2: MNHEY and SVGAGI. The CDR3 extends over 15 amino acids. CDR3 protein: CASSYLLGDPYEQYF. The CDR3 DNA reads as TGTGCCAGCAGTTACCTCCTTGGGGACCCCTACGAGCAGTACTTC.

This clone has a single count. This rearrangement joins TRBV5-4 to TRBJ2-2, with D uncertain. The CDR3 sequence is 14 residues long. The V end lost 0 bases, the J end lost 1 base, and 4 bases lay between the germline ends. Germline CDR1 SGHNT, CDR2 YYREEE (reference sequence). CDR3 sequence: CASSLGENTGELFF. The DNA of the CDR3 is TGTGCCAGCAGCTTGGGAGAGAACACCGGGGAGCTGTTTTTT.

The V gene is TRBV28, the J gene TRBJ2-2; D uncertain. V was clipped by 5 bases and J by 3 bases, with 10 bases between them. Germline assignment: CDR1 MDHEN and CDR2 SYDVKM. The CDR3 length is 14 residues. Here the CDR3 DNA reads TGTGCCAGCAGTGGCCCGGAGTACACCGGGGAGCTGTTTTTT. This codes for CASSGPEYTGELFF.

This chain uses TRBV6-5 with TRBJ2-2, with D tentatively TRBD1 or TRBD2 (6 bases each). The CDR3 has 16 residues. From germline, CDR1 is MNHEY and CDR2 SVGAGI. The V end lost 2 bases, the J end lost 10 bases, and 20 bases lay between the germline ends. The CDR3 sequence: CASSYLRGLGNEELFF. CDR3 nucleotides: TGTGCCAGCAGTTACCTCCGGGGGCTTGGGAATGAGGAGCTGTTTTTT.

The J gene is TRBJ1-1, the V gene TRBV7-9, with D hard to call. In germline, CDR1 is SEHNR, CDR2 FQNEAQ (reference sequence). V was shortened by 5 bases and J by 6 bases, with 10 bases between the two germline ends. The CDR3 length is 12 residues. CDR3 in amino acids: CASSQGGSEAFF. CDR3 in DNA: TGTGCCAGCAGCCAAGGTGGCTCTGAAGCTTTCTTT.

This chain links TRBV6-1 with TRBJ2-7; 7 bases are shared with TRBD1. CDR3 length: 14 residues. The V gene's germline CDR1 is MNHNS and CDR2 SASEGT. J lost 3 bases, V lost 4 bases, and 6 bases had no gene match. The CDR3 sequence is CASSGRTGYYEQYF. The CDR3 region has the DNA TGTGCCAGCAGTGGGAGGACAGGTTACTACGAGCAGTACTTC.

This clone was recorded once. The chain uses TRBV2 and TRBJ1-2, with 10 bases that match TRBD1. The CDR3 spans 15 residues. Germline V gives CDR1 SNHLY, CDR2 FYNNEI. The junction had 11 bases not matched to a gene; V was cut back by 9 bases and J by 4 bases. CDR3 amino acids: CASPSRQGAAYGYTF. In nucleotides, the CDR3 is TGTGCCAGTCCGTCGAGACAGGGGGCCGCCTATGGCTACACCTTC.

V gene TRBV5-6 combines with J gene TRBJ2-7; D possibly corresponds to TRBD2 (5 bases). Trimming stripped 0 bases from V and 5 bases from J, with 6 bases between. CDR1 and CDR2 from the germline V gene are SGHDT and YYEEEE. The CDR3 sequence is 12 residues long. As DNA, the CDR3 is TGTGCCAGCAGCTTGGTGGAGGACGAGCAGTACTTC. Translating it yields CASSLVEDEQYF.

This chain uses TRBV28 with TRBJ1-5; 8 bases line up with TRBD1. V shed 6 bases, J shed 2 bases, and the junction held 3 bases outside the gene matches. The CDR3 totals 14 residues. Germline CDR1 reads MDHEN; CDR2 reads SYDVKM. CDR3 protein: CASRTTGGNQPQHF. As DNA, the CDR3 is TGTGCCAGCAGAACGACAGGGGGCAATCAGCCCCAGCATTTT.

This chain links TRBV4-3 with TRBJ2-7; D possibly uses TRBD1 or TRBD2 (5 bases each). Germline-derived CDR1 and CDR2 are LGHNA and YSLEER. With 0 bases removed from V and 2 bases from J, the gap between germline ends came to 32 bases. CDR3 length: 22 amino acids. The DNA for the CDR3 is TGCGCCAGCAGCCAAGATAGCTTGCCGATGGATAAAGGGACGCACCGTGCCTACGAGCAGTACTTC. Translation gives CASSQDSLPMDKGTHRAYEQYF.

This clone occurred once. The chain is built from TRBV19 and TRBJ2-7; 11 nucleotides align to TRBD1. Germline CDR1 is LNHDA and CDR2 is SQIVND (reference sequence). After removal of 2 bases from V and 5 bases from J, the junction contained 5 bases not matched to a gene. This CDR3 has 15 amino acids. The CDR3 is CASSISGTGGNEQYF. The CDR3 DNA follows: TGTGCCAGTAGTATAAGCGGGACAGGGGGGAACGAGCAGTACTTC.

The chain links TRBV10-1 to TRBJ2-3; no clear D gene. V was clipped by 3 bases and J by 8 bases, with 15 bases between them. CDR1 WNHNN and CDR2 SYGVQD come from the germline V gene (reference sequence). The CDR3 loop spans 14 amino acids. The CDR3 region is CASSDIPNDVTQYF. As DNA, the CDR3 is TGCGCCAGCAGTGACATTCCGAACGATGTTACGCAGTATTTT.